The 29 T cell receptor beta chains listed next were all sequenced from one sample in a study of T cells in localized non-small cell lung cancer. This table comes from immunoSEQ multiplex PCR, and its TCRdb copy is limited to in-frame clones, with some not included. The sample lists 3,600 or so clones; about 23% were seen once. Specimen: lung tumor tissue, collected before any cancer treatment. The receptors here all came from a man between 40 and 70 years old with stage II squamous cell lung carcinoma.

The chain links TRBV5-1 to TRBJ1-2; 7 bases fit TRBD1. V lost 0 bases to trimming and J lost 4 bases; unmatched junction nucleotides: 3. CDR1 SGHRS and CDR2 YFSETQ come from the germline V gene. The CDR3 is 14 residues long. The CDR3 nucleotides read TGCGCCAGCAGCTTGGGGACAGGACGCTATGGCTACACCTTC. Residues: CASSLGTGRYGYTF. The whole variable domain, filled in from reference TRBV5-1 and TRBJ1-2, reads KAGVTQTPRYLIKTRGQQVTLSCSPISGHRSVSWYQQTPGQGLQFLFEYFSETQRNKGNFPGRFSGRQFSNSRSEMNVSTLELGDSALYLCASSLGTGRYGYTFGSGTRLTVV.

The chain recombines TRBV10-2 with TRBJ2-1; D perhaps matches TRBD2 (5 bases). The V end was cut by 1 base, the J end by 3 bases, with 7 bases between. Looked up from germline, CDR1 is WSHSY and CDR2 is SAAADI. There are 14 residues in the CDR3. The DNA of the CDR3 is TGCGCCAGCAGTGAGTGGACTCTCTACAATGAGCAGTTCTTC. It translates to CASSEWTLYNEQFF.

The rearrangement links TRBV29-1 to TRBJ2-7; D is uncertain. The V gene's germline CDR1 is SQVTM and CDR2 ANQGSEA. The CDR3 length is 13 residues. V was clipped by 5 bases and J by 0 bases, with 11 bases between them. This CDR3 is CSVQDQGSYEQYF. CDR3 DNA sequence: TGCAGCGTTCAGGACCAAGGCTCCTACGAGCAGTACTTC.

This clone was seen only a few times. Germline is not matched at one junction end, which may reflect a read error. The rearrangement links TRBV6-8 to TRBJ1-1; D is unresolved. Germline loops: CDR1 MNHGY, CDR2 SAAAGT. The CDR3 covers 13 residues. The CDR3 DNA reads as TGTGCCAGCAGTGACTCGACTCGGCGTGAAGCTTTCTTT. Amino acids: CASSDSTRREAFF.

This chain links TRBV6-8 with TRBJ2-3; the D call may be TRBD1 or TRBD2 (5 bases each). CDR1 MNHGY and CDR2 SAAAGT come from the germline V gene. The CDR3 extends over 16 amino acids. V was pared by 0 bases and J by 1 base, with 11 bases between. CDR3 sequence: CASSYSMVGGTDTQYF. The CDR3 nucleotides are TGTGCCAGCAGTTACTCGATGGTGGGGGGCACAGATACGCAGTATTTT.

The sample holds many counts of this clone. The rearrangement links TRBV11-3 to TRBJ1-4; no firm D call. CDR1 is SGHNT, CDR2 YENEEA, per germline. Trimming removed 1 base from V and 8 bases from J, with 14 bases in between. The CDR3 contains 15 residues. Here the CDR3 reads CASSLGAHGREKLFF. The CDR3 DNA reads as TGTGCCAGCAGCTTAGGAGCTCACGGGAGGGAAAAACTGTTTTTT.

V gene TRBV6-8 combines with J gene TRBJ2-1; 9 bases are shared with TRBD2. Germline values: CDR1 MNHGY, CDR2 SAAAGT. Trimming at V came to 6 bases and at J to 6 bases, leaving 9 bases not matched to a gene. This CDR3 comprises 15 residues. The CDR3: CASSVAGAFPNEQFF. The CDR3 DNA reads TGTGCCAGCAGCGTAGCGGGGGCTTTCCCCAATGAGCAGTTCTTC.

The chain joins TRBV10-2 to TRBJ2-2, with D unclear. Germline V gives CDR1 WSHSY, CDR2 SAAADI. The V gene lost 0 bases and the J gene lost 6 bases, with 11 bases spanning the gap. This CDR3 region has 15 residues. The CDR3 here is CASSESIVDPGELFF. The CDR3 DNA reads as TGCGCCAGCAGTGAGTCGATTGTGGACCCCGGGGAGCTGTTTTTT.

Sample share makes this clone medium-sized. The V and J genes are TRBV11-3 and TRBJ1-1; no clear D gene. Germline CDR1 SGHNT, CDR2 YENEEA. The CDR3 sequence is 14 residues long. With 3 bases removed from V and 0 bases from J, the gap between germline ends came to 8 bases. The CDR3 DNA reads TGTGCCAGCAGCTTGGATCTGATGAACACTGAAGCTTTCTTT. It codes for CASSLDLMNTEAFF.

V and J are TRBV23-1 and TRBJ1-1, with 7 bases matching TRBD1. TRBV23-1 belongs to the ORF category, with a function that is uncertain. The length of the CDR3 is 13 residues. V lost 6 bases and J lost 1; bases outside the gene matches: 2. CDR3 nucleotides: TGCGCCAGCAGCCGGACAGGGAACACTGAAGCTTTCTTT. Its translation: CASSRTGNTEAFF.

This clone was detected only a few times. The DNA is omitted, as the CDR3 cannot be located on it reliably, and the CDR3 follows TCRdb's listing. CDR3 region: CASSFWGYGTEAFF. The V and J genes are TRBV7-5 and TRBJ1-1. TRBV7-5 is flagged as a pseudogene. The CDR3 is 14 amino acids in total, end residues counted.

The CDR3 is CASSSGGRAGELFF. CDR3 DNA: TGTGCCAGCAGTTCAGGGGGGCGGGCCGGGGAGCTGTTTTTT. The chain joins TRBV28 to TRBJ2-2, with a tentative D call TRBD1 (7 bases). The length of the CDR3 is 14 residues. Trimming took 4 bases from V and 6 from J, leaving 12 bases between them. The germline gives CDR1 MDHEN, CDR2 SYDVKM.

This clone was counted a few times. CDR3 sequence reads: CASSPREETQYF. The CDR3 DNA sequence: TGTGCCAGCAGCCCCAGGGAAGAGACCCAGTACTTC. The V and J genes are TRBV2 and TRBJ2-5; a possible D gene is TRBD1 (5 bases). Trimming removed 6 bases at V and 3 bases at J, with 8 bases between. Germline-derived CDR1 and CDR2 are SNHLY and FYNNEI. The CDR3 covers 12 residues.

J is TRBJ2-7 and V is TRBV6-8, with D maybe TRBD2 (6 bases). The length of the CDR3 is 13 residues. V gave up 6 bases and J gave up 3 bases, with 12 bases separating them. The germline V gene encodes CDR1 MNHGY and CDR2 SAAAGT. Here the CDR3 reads CASSLRRGYEQYF. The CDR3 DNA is TGTGCCAGCAGCCTGAGGAGGGGCTACGAGCAGTACTTC.

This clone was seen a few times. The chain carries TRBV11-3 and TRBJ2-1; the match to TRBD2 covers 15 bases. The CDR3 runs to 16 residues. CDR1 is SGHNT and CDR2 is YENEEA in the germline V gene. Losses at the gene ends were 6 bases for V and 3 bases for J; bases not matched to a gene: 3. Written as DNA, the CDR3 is TGTGCCAGCAGAGGACTAGCGGGGGGGCACTACAATGAGCAGTTCTTC. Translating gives CASRGLAGGHYNEQFF.

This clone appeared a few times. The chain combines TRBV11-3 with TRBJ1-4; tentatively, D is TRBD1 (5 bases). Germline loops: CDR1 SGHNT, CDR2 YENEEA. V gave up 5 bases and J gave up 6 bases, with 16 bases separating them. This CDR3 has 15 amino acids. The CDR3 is CASSPRPGQDEKLFF. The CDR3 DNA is TGTGCCAGCAGCCCCCGCCCGGGGCAAGATGAAAAACTGTTTTTT.

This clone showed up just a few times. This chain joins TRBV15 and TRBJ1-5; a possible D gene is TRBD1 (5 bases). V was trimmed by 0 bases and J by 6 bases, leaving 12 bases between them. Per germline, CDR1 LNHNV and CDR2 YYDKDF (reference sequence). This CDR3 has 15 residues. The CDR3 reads CATSRDRGSSQPQHF. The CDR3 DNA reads TGTGCCACCAGCAGAGATCGGGGGAGTAGTCAGCCCCAGCATTTT.

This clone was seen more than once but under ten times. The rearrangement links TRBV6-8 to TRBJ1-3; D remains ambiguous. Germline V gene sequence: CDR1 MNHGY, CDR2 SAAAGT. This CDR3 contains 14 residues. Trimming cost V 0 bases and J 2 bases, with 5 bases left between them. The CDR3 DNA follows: TGTGCCAGCAGTTACTCCGGGGCTGGAAACACCATATATTTT. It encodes CASSYSGAGNTIYF.

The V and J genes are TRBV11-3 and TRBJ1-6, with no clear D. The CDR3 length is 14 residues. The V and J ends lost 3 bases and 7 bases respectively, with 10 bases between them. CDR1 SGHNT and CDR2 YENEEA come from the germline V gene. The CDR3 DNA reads TGTGCCAGCAGCTTGGAACAGTGGAATTCACCCCTCCACTTT. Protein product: CASSLEQWNSPLHF.

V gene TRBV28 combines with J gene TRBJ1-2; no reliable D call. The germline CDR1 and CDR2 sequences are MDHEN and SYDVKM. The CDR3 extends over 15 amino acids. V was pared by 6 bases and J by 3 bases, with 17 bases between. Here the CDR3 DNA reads TGTGCCAGCAGGCTAGGTCCGTCAAACTACTATGGCTACACCTTC. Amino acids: CASRLGPSNYYGYTF.

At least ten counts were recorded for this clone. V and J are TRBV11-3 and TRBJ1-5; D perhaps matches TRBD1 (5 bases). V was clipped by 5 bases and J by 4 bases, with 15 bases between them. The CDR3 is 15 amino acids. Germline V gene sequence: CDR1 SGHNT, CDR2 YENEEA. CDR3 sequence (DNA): TGTGCCAGCAGCCCCATGGCAGGGAGTAATCAGCCCCAGCATTTT. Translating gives CASSPMAGSNQPQHF.

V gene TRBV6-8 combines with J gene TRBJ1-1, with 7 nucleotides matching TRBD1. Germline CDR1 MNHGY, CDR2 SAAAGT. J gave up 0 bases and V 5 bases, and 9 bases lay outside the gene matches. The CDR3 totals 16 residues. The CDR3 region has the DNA TGTGCCAGCAGTCTTCAGGGGGGGGGAATGAACACTGAAGCTTTCTTT. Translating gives CASSLQGGGMNTEAFF.

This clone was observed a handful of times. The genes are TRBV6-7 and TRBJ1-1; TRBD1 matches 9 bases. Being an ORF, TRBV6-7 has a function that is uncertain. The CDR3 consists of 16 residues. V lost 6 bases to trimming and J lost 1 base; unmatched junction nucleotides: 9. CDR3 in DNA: TGTGCCAGCAGCCCAGGACTACAGGGGGCGAACACTGAAGCTTTCTTT. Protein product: CASSPGLQGANTEAFF.

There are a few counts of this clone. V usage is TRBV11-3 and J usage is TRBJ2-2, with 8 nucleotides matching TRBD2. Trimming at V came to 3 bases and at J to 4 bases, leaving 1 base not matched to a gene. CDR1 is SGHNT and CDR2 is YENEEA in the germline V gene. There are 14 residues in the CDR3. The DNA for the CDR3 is TGTGCCAGCAGCTTCGGGGGGGGCACCGGGGAGCTGTTTTTT. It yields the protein CASSFGGGTGELFF.

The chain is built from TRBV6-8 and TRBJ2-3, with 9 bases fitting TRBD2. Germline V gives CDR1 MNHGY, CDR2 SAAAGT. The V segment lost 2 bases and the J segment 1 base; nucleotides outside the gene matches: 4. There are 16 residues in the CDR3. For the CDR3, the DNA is TGTGCCAGCAGTTACGGAGCGGGGGGACGCACAGATACGCAGTATTTT. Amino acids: CASSYGAGGRTDTQYF.

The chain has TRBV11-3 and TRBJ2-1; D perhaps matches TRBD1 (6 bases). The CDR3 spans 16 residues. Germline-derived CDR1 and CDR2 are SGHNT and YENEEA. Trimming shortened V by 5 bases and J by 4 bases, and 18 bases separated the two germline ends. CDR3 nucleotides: TGTGCCAGCAGCCCCCGGGACACGTGGAGTTACAATGAGCAGTTCTTC. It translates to CASSPRDTWSYNEQFF.

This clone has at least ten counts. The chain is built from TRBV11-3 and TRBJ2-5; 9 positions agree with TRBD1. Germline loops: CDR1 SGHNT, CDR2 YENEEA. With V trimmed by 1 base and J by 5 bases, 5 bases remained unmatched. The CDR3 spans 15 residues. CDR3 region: CASSLGGTGWETQYF. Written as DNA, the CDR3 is TGTGCCAGCAGCTTAGGGGGGACAGGGTGGGAGACCCAGTACTTC.

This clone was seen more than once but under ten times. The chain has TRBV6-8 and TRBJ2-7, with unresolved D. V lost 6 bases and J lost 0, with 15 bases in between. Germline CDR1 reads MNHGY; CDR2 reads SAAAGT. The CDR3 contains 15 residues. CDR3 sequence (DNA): TGTGCCAGCAGACGGTCGGACGCCAGCTCCTACGAGCAGTACTTC. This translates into CASRRSDASSYEQYF.

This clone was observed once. CDR3 loop: CASSEGTGGAGYTF. The DNA for the CDR3 is TGTGCCAGCTCGGAGGGGACAGGGGGCGCCGGCTACACCTTC. The chain links TRBV18 to TRBJ1-2; 12 nucleotides agree with TRBD1. Trimming took 6 bases from V and 8 from J; bases not matched to a gene: 7. The length of the CDR3 is 14 residues. CDR1 and CDR2 from the germline V gene are KGHSH and LQKENI.